These 2 T cell receptor beta chains were sequenced from one sample in a study of tumor and adjacent non-tumor tissue in lung cancer. This sample's RNA came from whole unsorted tissue. A modified ARM-PCR protocol with three rounds of nested PCR amplified TCRbeta. TCRdb recomputed calls from the multiplex PCR reads with MiXCR, one row per CDR3 protein. The sample has over 110,000 distinct CDR3 sequences; around 65% are singletons. The specimen sequenced was lung tumor tissue. These receptors all stem from a man between 60 and 75 years old with small cell lung cancer.

This clonotype appeared once. A read error is possible here, since a much larger clone lies one base away. V is TRBV6-2 or TRBV6-3 and J is TRBJ1-2; D unresolved. CDR3 length equals 14 residues. The V gene's germline CDR1 is MNHEY and CDR2 SVGEGT. Trimming removed 6 bases from V and 4 bases from J, with 15 bases in between. The CDR3, as DNA: TGTGCCAGCAGGGGCGGTGACTCACTCTATGGCTACACCTTC. It is translated as CASRGGDSLYGYTF.

V usage is TRBV5-4 and J usage is TRBJ2-6; perhaps TRBD2 as D (6 bases). This CDR3 region has 15 residues. V lost 0 bases, J lost 13 bases, and 17 bases lay in between. Germline values: CDR1 SGHNT, CDR2 YYREEE (reference sequence). The CDR3 DNA is TGTGCCAGCAGCTTGGTAGGGACTGGGGCCACGGTCCTGACTTTC. Translating it yields CASSLVGTGATVLTF.